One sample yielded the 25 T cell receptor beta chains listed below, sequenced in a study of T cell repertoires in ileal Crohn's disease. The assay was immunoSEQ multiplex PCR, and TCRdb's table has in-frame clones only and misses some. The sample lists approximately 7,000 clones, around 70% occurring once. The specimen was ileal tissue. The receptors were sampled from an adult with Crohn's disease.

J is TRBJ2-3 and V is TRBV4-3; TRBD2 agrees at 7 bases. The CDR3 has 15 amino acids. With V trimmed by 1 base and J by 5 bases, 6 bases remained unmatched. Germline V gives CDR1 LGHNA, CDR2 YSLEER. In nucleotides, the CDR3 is TGCGCCAGCAGCCAAGGCCAGCGGGGAGTAGATACGCAGTATTTT. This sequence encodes CASSQGQRGVDTQYF.

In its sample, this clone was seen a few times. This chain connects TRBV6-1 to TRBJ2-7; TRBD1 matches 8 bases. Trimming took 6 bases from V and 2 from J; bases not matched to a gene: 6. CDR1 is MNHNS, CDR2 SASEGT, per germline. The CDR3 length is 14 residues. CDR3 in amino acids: CASRWTGRAYEQYF. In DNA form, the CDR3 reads TGTGCCAGCAGGTGGACAGGGAGAGCCTACGAGCAGTACTTC.

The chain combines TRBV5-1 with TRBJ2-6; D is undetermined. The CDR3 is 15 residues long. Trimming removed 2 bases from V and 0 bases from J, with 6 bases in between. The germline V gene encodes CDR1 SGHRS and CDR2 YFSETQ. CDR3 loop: CASSLENSGANVLTF. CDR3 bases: TGCGCCAGCAGCTTAGAGAACTCTGGGGCCAACGTCCTGACTTTC.

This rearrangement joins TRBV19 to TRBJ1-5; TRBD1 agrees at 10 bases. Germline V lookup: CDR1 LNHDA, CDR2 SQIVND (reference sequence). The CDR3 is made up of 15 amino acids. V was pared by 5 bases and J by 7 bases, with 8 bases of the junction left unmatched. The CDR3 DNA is TGTGCCAGTAGTCGCGCCGGACAGGGGGACCAGCCCCAGCATTTT. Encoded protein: CASSRAGQGDQPQHF.

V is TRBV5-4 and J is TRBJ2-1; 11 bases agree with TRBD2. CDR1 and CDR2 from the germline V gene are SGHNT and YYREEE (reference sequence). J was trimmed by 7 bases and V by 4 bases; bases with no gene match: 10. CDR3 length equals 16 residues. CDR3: CASSKGLAGLRNEQFF. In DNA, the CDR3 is TGTGCCAGCAGCAAAGGACTAGCGGGTTTAAGGAATGAGCAGTTCTTC. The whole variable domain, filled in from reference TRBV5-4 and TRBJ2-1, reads ETGVTQSPTHLIKTRGQQVTLRCSSQSGHNTVSWYQQALGQGPQFIFQYYREEENGRGNFPPRFSGLQFPNYSSELNVNALELDDSALYLCASSKGLAGLRNEQFFGPGTRLTVL.

CDR3 region: CASSRGTVGWDYGYTF. Written as DNA, the CDR3 is TGTGCCAGCAGCCGCGGGACGGTGGGATGGGACTATGGCTACACCTTC. The genes are TRBV7-2 and TRBJ1-2, with D perhaps TRBD1 (5 bases). The CDR3 length is 16 residues. In germline, CDR1 is SGHTA, CDR2 FQGNSA. Trimming took 5 bases from V and 3 from J, leaving 19 bases between them.

In DNA form, the CDR3 reads TGTGCCAGCATCAATAGACAGGCAACCTACGAGCAGTACTTC. This gives the protein CASINRQATYEQYF. The rearrangement joins TRBV7-2 to TRBJ2-7, with D possibly matching TRBD1 (6 bases). The length of the CDR3 is 14 residues. V was shortened by 7 bases and J by 2 bases, with 15 bases between the two germline ends. Germline V gives CDR1 SGHTA, CDR2 FQGNSA.

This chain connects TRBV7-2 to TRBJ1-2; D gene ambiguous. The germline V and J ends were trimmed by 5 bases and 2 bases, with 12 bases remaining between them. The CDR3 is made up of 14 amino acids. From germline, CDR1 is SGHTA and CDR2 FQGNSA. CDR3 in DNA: TGTGCCAGCAGCGGAGGTCTGGGGAACTATGGCTACACCTTC. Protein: CASSGGLGNYGYTF.

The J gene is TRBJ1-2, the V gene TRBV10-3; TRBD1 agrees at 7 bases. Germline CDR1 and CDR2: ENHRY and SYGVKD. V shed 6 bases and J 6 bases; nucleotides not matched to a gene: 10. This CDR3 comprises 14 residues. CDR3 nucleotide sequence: TGTGCCATCAGAAGGGACAGTTGGGCCCATGGCTACACCTTC. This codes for CAIRRDSWAHGYTF.

CDR3 loop: CASSNTGKGGYTF. The CDR3 nucleotides read TGTGCCAGCAGTAACACTGGGAAGGGGGGCTACACCTTC. The V call is TRBV6-4, the J call TRBJ1-2; possible D gene TRBD1, 5 bases. Germline loops: CDR1 MRHNA, CDR2 SNTAGT. The V and J ends lost 5 bases and 8 bases respectively, with 15 bases between them. There are 13 residues in the CDR3.

In DNA form, the CDR3 reads TGTGCCAGCAGCGTAGTCTTGGCAGGAGGTGGCTACACCTTC. This encodes CASSVVLAGGGYTF. The rearrangement links TRBV9 to TRBJ1-2, with D uncertain. CDR3 length equals 14 residues. The ends were cut back, 0 bases at V and 7 bases at J, with 13 bases in the middle. Germline values: CDR1 SGDLS, CDR2 YYNGEE.

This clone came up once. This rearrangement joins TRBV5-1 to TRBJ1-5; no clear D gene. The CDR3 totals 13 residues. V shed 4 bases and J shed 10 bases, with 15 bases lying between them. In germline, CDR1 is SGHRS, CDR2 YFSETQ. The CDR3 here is CASSSSEGGPQHF. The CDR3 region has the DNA TGCGCCAGCAGCAGTTCAGAGGGTGGACCCCAGCATTTT.

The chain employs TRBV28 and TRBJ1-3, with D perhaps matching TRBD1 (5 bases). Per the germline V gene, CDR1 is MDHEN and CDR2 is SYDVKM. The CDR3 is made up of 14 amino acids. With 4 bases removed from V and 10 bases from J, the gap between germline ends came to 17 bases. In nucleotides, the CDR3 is TGTGCCAGCAGTTGGGGTGACAGCCCGGCGACCATATATTTT. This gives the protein CASSWGDSPATIYF. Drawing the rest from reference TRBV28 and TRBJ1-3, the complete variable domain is DVKVTQSSRYLVKRTGEKVFLECVQDMDHENMFWYRQDPGLGLRLIYFSYDVKMKEKGDIPEGYSVSREKKERFSLILESASTNQTSMYLCASSWGDSPATIYFGEGSWLTVV.

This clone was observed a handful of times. This chain's CDR3 is CASSRQGGEDEQFF. CDR3 DNA: TGTGCCAGCAGTAGACAGGGAGGAGAAGATGAGCAGTTCTTC. The chain is built from TRBV6-4 and TRBJ2-1, with D possibly being TRBD1 (7 bases). This CDR3 has 14 amino acids. Per germline, CDR1 MRHNA and CDR2 SNTAGT. Trimming pared 5 bases from V and 8 bases from J, leaving 16 bases between.

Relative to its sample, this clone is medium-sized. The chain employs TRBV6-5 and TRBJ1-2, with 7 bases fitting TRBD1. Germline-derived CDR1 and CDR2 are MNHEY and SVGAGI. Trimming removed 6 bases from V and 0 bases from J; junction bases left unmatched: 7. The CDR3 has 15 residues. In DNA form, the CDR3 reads TGTGCCAGCAGGAGTACAGGGGTCGCTAACTATGGCTACACCTTC. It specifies CASRSTGVANYGYTF.

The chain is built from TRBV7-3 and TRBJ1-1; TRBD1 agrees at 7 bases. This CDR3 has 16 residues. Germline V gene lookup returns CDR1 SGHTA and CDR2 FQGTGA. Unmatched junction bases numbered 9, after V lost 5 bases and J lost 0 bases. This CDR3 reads CASSPGTAVMNTEAFF. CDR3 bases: TGTGCCAGCAGCCCGGGGACAGCTGTAATGAACACTGAAGCTTTCTTT.

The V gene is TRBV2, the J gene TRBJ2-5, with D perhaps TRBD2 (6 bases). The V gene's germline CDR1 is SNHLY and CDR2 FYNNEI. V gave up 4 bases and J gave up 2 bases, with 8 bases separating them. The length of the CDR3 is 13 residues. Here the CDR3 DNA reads TGTGCCAGCAGTGGGGGACTTCAAGAGACCCAGTACTTC. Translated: CASSGGLQETQYF.

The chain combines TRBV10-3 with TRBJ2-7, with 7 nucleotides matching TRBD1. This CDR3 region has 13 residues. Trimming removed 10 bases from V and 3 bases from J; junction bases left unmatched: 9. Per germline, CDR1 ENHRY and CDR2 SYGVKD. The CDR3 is CATGTVDNYEQYF. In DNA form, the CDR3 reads TGTGCCACAGGGACAGTTGACAACTACGAGCAGTACTTC.

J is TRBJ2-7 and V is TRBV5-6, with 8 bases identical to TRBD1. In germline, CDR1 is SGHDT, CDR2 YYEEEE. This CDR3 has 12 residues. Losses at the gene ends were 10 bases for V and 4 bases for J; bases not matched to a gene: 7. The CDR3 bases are TGTGCCTCGCAGGGGGCGAAGTACGAGCAGTACTTC. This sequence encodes CASQGAKYEQYF.

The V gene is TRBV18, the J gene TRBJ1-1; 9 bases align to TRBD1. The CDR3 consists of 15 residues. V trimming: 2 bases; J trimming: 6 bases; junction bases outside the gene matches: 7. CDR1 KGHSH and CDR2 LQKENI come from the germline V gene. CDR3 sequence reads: CASSPGQGNIAEAFF. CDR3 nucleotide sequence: TGTGCCAGCTCACCAGGACAGGGGAACATAGCTGAAGCTTTCTTT.

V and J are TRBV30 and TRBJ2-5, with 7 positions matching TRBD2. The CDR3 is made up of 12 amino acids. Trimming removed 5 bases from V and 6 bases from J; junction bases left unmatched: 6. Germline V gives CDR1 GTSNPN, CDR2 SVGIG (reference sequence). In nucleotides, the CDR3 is TGTGCCTGGGGATCGGGGGGAAAGACCCAGTACTTC. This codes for CAWGSGGKTQYF.

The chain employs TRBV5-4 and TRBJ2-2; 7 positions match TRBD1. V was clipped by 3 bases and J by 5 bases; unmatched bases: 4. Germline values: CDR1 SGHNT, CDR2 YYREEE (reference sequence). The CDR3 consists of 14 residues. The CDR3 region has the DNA TGTGCCAGCAGCTGGGACAGACGAACCGGGGAGCTGTTTTTT. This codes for CASSWDRRTGELFF. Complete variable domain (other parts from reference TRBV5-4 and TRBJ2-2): ETGVTQSPTHLIKTRGQQVTLRCSSQSGHNTVSWYQQALGQGPQFIFQYYREEENGRGNFPPRFSGLQFPNYSSELNVNALELDDSALYLCASSWDRRTGELFFGEGSRLTVL.

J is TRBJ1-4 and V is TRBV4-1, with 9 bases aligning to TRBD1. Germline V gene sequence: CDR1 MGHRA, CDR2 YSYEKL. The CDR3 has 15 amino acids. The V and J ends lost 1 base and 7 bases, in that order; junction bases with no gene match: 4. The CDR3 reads CASSQVGQGGEKLFF. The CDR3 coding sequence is TGCGCCAGCAGCCAAGTGGGACAGGGAGGTGAAAAACTGTTTTTT.

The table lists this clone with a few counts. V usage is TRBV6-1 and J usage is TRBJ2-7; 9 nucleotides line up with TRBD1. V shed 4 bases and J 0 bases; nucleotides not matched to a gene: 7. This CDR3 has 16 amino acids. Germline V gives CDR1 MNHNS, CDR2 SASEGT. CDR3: CASSGVGQGYSYEQYF. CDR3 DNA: TGTGCCAGCAGTGGAGTGGGACAGGGATACTCCTACGAGCAGTACTTC.

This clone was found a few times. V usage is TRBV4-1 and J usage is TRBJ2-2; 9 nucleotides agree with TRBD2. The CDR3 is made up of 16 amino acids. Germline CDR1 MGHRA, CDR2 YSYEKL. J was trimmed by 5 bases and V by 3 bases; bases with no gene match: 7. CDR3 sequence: CASSQVAAGGTGELFF. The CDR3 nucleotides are TGCGCCAGCAGCCAGGTGGCAGCGGGGGGAACCGGGGAGCTGTTTTTT.